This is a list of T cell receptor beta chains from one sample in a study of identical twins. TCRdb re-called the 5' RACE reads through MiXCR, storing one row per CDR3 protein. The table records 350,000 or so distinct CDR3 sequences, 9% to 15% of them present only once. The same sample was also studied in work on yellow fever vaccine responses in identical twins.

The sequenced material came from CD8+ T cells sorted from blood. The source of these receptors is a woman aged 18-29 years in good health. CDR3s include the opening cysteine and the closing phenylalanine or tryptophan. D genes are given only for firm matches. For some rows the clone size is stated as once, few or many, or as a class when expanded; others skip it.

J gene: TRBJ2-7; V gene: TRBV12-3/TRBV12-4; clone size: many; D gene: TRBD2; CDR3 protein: CASRSSGQAYEQYF; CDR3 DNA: TGTGCCAGCAGATCTAGCGGACAAGCCTACGAGCAGTACTTC
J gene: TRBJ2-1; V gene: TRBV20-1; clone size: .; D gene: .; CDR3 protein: CSARGQRGGAVEQFF; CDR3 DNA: TGCAGTGCTAGAGGTCAAAGAGGGGGGGCCGTTGAGCAGTTCTTC
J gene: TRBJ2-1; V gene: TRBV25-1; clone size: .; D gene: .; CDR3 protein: CASSARDTPYNEQFF; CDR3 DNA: TGTGCCAGCAGTGCCAGGGACACGCCCTACAATGAGCAGTTCTTC
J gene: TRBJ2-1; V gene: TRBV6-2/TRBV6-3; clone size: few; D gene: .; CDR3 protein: CASSYGENEQFF; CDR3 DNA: TGTGCCAGCAGTTACGGGGAAAATGAGCAGTTCTTC
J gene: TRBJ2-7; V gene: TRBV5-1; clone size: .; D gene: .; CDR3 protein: CASRPTDRSSYEQYF; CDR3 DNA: TGCGCCAGCAGACCCACCGACAGGAGCTCCTACGAGCAGTACTTC
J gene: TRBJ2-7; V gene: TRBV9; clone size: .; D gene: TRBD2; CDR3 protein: CASSVGTSDPYEQYF; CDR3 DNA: TGTGCCAGCAGCGTGGGGACTAGCGATCCCTACGAGCAGTACTTC
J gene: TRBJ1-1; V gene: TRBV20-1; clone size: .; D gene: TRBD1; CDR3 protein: CSASPGQVNTEAFF; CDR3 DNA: TGCAGTGCTAGCCCGGGACAGGTGAACACTGAAGCTTTCTTT
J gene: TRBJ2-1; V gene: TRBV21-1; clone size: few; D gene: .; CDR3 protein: CASPKRARQGIEQFF; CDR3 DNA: TGTGCCAGCCCCAAACGGGCGAGACAGGGGATTGAGCAGTTCTTC
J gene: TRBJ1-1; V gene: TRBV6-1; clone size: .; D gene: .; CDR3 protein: CASSRTLIGGEAFF; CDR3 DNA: TGTGCCAGCAGCCGGACCCTTATAGGGGGGGAAGCTTTCTTT
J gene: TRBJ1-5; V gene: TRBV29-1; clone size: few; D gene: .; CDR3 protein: CSVRGEGDSNQPQHF; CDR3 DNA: TGCAGCGTCCGTGGGGAGGGCGATAGCAATCAGCCCCAGCATTTT